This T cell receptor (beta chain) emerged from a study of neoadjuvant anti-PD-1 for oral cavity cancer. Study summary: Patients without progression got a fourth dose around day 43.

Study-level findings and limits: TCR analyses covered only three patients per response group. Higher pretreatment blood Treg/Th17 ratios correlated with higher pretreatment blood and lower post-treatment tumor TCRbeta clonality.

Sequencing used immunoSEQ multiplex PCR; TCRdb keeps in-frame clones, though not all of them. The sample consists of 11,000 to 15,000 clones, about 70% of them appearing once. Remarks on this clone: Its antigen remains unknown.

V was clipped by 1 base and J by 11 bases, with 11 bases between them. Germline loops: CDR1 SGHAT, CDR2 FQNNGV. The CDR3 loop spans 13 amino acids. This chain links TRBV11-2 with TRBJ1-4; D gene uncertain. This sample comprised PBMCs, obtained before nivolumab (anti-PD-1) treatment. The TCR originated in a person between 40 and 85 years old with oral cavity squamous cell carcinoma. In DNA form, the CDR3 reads TGTGCCAGCAGCTTAGTTCCGGGATTCAAACTGTTTTTT. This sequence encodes CASSLVPGFKLFF.